The clone carrying this TCR beta chain was detected many times. MiXCR was run by TCRdb on the reads, yielding one entry per CDR3 protein. The sample records roughly 500,000 distinct CDR3 sequences, around 11% being singletons. The sample originates from a study of T cell repertoires in cytomegalovirus infection. Unmatched junction bases numbered 2, after V lost 0 bases and J lost 4 bases. Germline loops: CDR1 MNHNS, CDR2 SASEGT. This CDR3 contains 16 residues. The material sequenced was PBMCs. The rearrangement uses TRBV6-1 and TRBJ2-1, with TRBD2 matching 11 bases. This clonotype was sampled from a human donor in good health (CMV status not recorded). Some clones in this sample may be carry-over from other donors' samples. The CDR3 sequence is CASSEARLAGYNEQFF. CDR3 nucleotide sequence: TGTGCCAGCAGTGAAGCGAGACTAGCGGGATACAATGAGCAGTTCTTC.